Listed below are T cell receptor beta chains from one sample, sequenced in a study of OX40 agonist ivuxolimab in advanced cancers. Clones were sequenced by immunoSEQ multiplex PCR, and TCRdb holds only the in-frame ones, with some missing. The sample yields about 19,000 clones, roughly 88% seen once. Sample: CD4+ or CD8+ T cells sorted from blood, taken in a trial of the OX40 agonist ivuxolimab. These receptors originate from an adult with an advanced solid tumor such as melanoma, head and neck, liver or kidney cancer. Each CDR3 is given with its conserved first and last residue. The D gene is left open where the match is weak. Size is stated for part of the rows, as once, few or many counts, or as a class when the clone is expanded.

d_call: TRBD2; clone_size: .; cdr3_length: 16; j_call: TRBJ2-2; v_call: TRBV13; cdr3_aa: CASSSSPRGETGELFF; cdr3_nt: TGTGCCAGCAGCTCCTCCCCCCGGGGGGAGACCGGGGAGCTGTTTTTT
d_call: TRBD1; clone_size: .; cdr3_length: 16; j_call: TRBJ2-3; v_call: TRBV11-2; cdr3_aa: CASSYRPQGPTDTQYF; cdr3_nt: TGTGCCAGCAGCTATCGCCCACAGGGGCCCACAGATACGCAGTATTTT
d_call: .; clone_size: few; cdr3_length: 11; j_call: TRBJ1-1; v_call: TRBV6-6; cdr3_aa: CASTAGGEAFF; cdr3_nt: TGTGCCAGCACTGCCGGGGGGGAAGCTTTCTTT
d_call: .; clone_size: .; cdr3_length: 14; j_call: TRBJ1-1; v_call: TRBV5-1; cdr3_aa: CASSFSGQNTEAFF; cdr3_nt: TGCGCCAGCAGCTTTTCCGGCCAGAACACTGAAGCTTTCTTT
d_call: TRBD2; clone_size: .; cdr3_length: 18; j_call: TRBJ2-3; v_call: TRBV28; cdr3_aa: CASTYLFGGAGGTDTQYF; cdr3_nt: TGTGCCAGTACCTATCTCTTCGGGGGGGCCGGGGGCACAGATACGCAGTATTTT
d_call: .; clone_size: once; cdr3_length: 12; j_call: TRBJ1-2; v_call: TRBV29-1; cdr3_aa: CSAVDSTGGYTF; cdr3_nt: TGCAGCGCTGTAGACTCAACCGGAGGCTACACCTTC
d_call: .; clone_size: .; cdr3_length: 17; j_call: TRBJ1-6; v_call: TRBV18; cdr3_aa: CASSPPRVGQGNSPLHF; cdr3_nt: TGTGCCAGCTCACCCCCGAGAGTGGGTCAGGGGAATTCACCCCTCCACTTT
d_call: TRBD2; clone_size: .; cdr3_length: 15; j_call: TRBJ2-7; v_call: TRBV5-4; cdr3_aa: CASSPGLAGNNEQYF; cdr3_nt: TGTGCCAGCAGCCCGGGACTAGCGGGAAATAACGAGCAGTACTTC
d_call: .; clone_size: .; cdr3_length: 15; j_call: TRBJ2-7; v_call: TRBV6-5; cdr3_aa: CASSVGQTNSYEQYF; cdr3_nt: TGTGCCAGCAGTGTCGGACAGACGAACTCCTACGAGCAGTACTTC
d_call: .; clone_size: .; cdr3_length: 14; j_call: TRBJ2-2; v_call: TRBV14; cdr3_aa: CASSQDYNAGELFF; cdr3_nt: TGTGCCAGCAGCCAAGATTATAACGCCGGGGAGCTGTTTTTT
d_call: TRBD1; clone_size: once; cdr3_length: 16; j_call: TRBJ2-2; v_call: TRBV5-4; cdr3_aa: CASSLASQGVTGELFF; cdr3_nt: TGTGCCAGCAGCTTGGCCTCACAGGGGGTCACCGGGGAGCTGTTTTTT
d_call: TRBD2; clone_size: .; cdr3_length: 17; j_call: TRBJ2-2; v_call: TRBV14; cdr3_aa: CASSQGLAGDITGELFF; cdr3_nt: TGTGCCAGCAGCCAAGGTCTAGCGGGAGACATCACCGGGGAGCTGTTTTTT
d_call: .; clone_size: .; cdr3_length: 13; j_call: TRBJ2-1; v_call: TRBV6-4; cdr3_aa: CASSGGLYNEQFF; cdr3_nt: TGTGCCAGCAGCGGGGGCCTATACAATGAGCAGTTCTTC
d_call: .; clone_size: .; cdr3_length: 14; j_call: TRBJ1-4; v_call: TRBV7-9; cdr3_aa: CASRRGPTNEKLFF; cdr3_nt: TGTGCCAGCAGGCGGGGCCCAACTAATGAAAAACTGTTTTTT
d_call: TRBD2; clone_size: .; cdr3_length: 15; j_call: TRBJ2-1; v_call: TRBV7-7; cdr3_aa: CASSPGTSLFDEQFF; cdr3_nt: TGTGCTAGTTCTCCGGGGACTAGCTTGTTCGATGAGCAGTTCTTC
d_call: TRBD2; clone_size: .; cdr3_length: 15; j_call: TRBJ2-7; v_call: TRBV15; cdr3_aa: CATSRGREGRHEQYF; cdr3_nt: TGTGCCACCAGCAGAGGTCGGGAGGGCCGCCACGAGCAGTACTTC
d_call: .; clone_size: .; cdr3_length: 12; j_call: TRBJ2-3; v_call: TRBV7-9; cdr3_aa: CASSQEGGPGYF; cdr3_nt: TGTGCCAGCAGCCAGGAGGGGGGGCCGGGGTATTTT
d_call: .; clone_size: .; cdr3_length: 15; j_call: TRBJ2-1; v_call: TRBV19; cdr3_aa: CASSSRVFWGNEQFF; cdr3_nt: TGTGCCAGTAGTTCTAGGGTGTTTTGGGGAAATGAGCAGTTCTTC
d_call: .; clone_size: .; cdr3_length: 13; j_call: TRBJ2-7; v_call: TRBV4-1; cdr3_aa: CASSQPREEEQYF; cdr3_nt: TGCGCCAGCAGCCAACCCAGAGAGGAGGAGCAGTACTTC
d_call: .; clone_size: .; cdr3_length: 13; j_call: TRBJ1-4; v_call: TRBV5-8; cdr3_aa: CASSLVSSEKLFF; cdr3_nt: TGTGCCAGCAGCTTGGTTTCCTCGGAAAAACTGTTTTTT
d_call: TRBD2; clone_size: .; cdr3_length: 14; j_call: TRBJ2-1; v_call: TRBV19; cdr3_aa: CASSIGGGNNEQFF; cdr3_nt: TGTGCCAGTAGTATAGGGGGGGGGAACAATGAGCAGTTCTTC
d_call: TRBD1; clone_size: once; cdr3_length: 14; j_call: TRBJ1-1; v_call: TRBV18; cdr3_aa: CASSPTGTGPEAFF; cdr3_nt: TGTGCCAGCTCACCGACCGGGACAGGGCCCGAAGCTTTCTTT
d_call: .; clone_size: .; cdr3_length: 16; j_call: TRBJ1-3; v_call: TRBV7-9; cdr3_aa: CASSSTTGFSGNTIYF; cdr3_nt: TGTGCCAGCAGCTCTACTACAGGGTTCTCTGGAAACACCATATATTTT
d_call: .; clone_size: once; cdr3_length: 16; j_call: TRBJ1-1; v_call: TRBV6-5; cdr3_aa: CASSYRPTGLVAEAFF; cdr3_nt: TGTGCCAGCAGTTACCGGCCCACAGGGTTGGTGGCTGAAGCTTTCTTT
d_call: .; clone_size: .; cdr3_length: 14; j_call: TRBJ2-5; v_call: TRBV6-1; cdr3_aa: CASSPTVSFETQYF; cdr3_nt: TGTGCCAGCAGTCCCACCGTATCTTTTGAGACCCAGTACTTC
d_call: .; clone_size: .; cdr3_length: 15; j_call: TRBJ1-3; v_call: TRBV4-1; cdr3_aa: CASSPGGGVRNIIYF; cdr3_nt: TGCGCCAGCAGCCCGGGGGGAGGAGTAAGGAACATCATATATTTT
d_call: TRBD1; clone_size: once; cdr3_length: 15; j_call: TRBJ1-1; v_call: TRBV4-1; cdr3_aa: CASSLTPGTATEAFF; cdr3_nt: TGCGCCAGCAGCCTGACTCCCGGGACAGCGACTGAAGCTTTCTTT
d_call: .; clone_size: .; cdr3_length: 12; j_call: TRBJ1-2; v_call: TRBV7-9; cdr3_aa: CAWPFQGNGYTF; cdr3_nt: TGTGCCTGGCCGTTCCAGGGGAATGGCTACACCTTC
d_call: .; clone_size: .; cdr3_length: 15; j_call: TRBJ2-7; v_call: TRBV29-1; cdr3_aa: CSVEVALVETYEQYF; cdr3_nt: TGCAGCGTTGAGGTGGCATTGGTGGAGACCTACGAGCAGTACTTC
d_call: .; clone_size: .; cdr3_length: 18; j_call: TRBJ2-7; v_call: TRBV7-9; cdr3_aa: CASSPLLTESDIYYEQYF; cdr3_nt: TGTGCCAGCAGCCCACTCCTTACAGAATCAGACATCTACTACGAGCAGTACTTC
d_call: .; clone_size: .; cdr3_length: 14; j_call: TRBJ2-7; v_call: TRBV27; cdr3_aa: CASSYLGGSYEQYF; cdr3_nt: TGTGCCAGCAGTTACCTAGGGGGGTCCTACGAGCAGTACTTC
d_call: .; clone_size: .; cdr3_length: 15; j_call: TRBJ2-7; v_call: TRBV7-8; cdr3_aa: CASSLRGEGTYEQYF; cdr3_nt: TGTGCCAGCAGCTTACGAGGGGAAGGTACCTACGAGCAGTACTTC
d_call: .; clone_size: .; cdr3_length: 12; j_call: TRBJ2-3; v_call: TRBV7-2; cdr3_aa: CASSPFGDTQYF; cdr3_nt: TGTGCCAGCAGCCCCTTCGGAGATACGCAGTATTTT
d_call: TRBD1; clone_size: few; cdr3_length: 15; j_call: TRBJ2-1; v_call: TRBV7-7; cdr3_aa: CASSEGTGVKNEQFF; cdr3_nt: TGTGCTAGCAGCGAGGGGACAGGGGTGAAGAATGAGCAGTTCTTC
d_call: .; clone_size: .; cdr3_length: 14; j_call: TRBJ1-3; v_call: TRBV2; cdr3_aa: CASSDGFSGNTIYF; cdr3_nt: TGTGCCAGCAGCGACGGGTTCTCTGGAAACACCATATATTTT
d_call: .; clone_size: .; cdr3_length: 9; j_call: TRBJ1-5; v_call: TRBV6-6; cdr3_aa: CATSGPQHF; cdr3_nt: TGTGCCACCAGTGGGCCCCAGCATTTT
d_call: TRBD1; clone_size: .; cdr3_length: 12; j_call: TRBJ2-3; v_call: TRBV7-9; cdr3_aa: CASSLFGTGQYF; cdr3_nt: TGTGCCAGCAGCTTATTCGGGACAGGGCAGTATTTT
d_call: TRBD2; clone_size: .; cdr3_length: 16; j_call: TRBJ2-7; v_call: TRBV5-4; cdr3_aa: CASSLTAGGGSYEQYF; cdr3_nt: TGTGCCAGCAGCTTGACCGCGGGAGGGGGCTCCTACGAGCAGTACTTC
d_call: .; clone_size: few; cdr3_length: 13; j_call: TRBJ2-2; v_call: TRBV27; cdr3_aa: CASTPQGGGELFF; cdr3_nt: TGTGCCAGCACCCCACAGGGAGGCGGGGAGCTGTTTTTT
d_call: .; clone_size: .; cdr3_length: 14; j_call: TRBJ2-1; v_call: TRBV6-6; cdr3_aa: CASSYSQVTNEQFF; cdr3_nt: TGTGCCAGCAGTTACTCCCAGGTTACCAATGAGCAGTTCTTC
d_call: TRBD1; clone_size: .; cdr3_length: 15; j_call: TRBJ1-5; v_call: TRBV27; cdr3_aa: CASSPGTGLGQPQHF; cdr3_nt: TGTGCCAGCAGTCCAGGGACAGGGCTCGGACAGCCCCAGCATTTT
d_call: .; clone_size: .; cdr3_length: 14; j_call: TRBJ1-4; v_call: TRBV7-9; cdr3_aa: CASSFLGLSEKLFF; cdr3_nt: TGTGCCAGCAGCTTTCTGGGCCTTAGTGAAAAACTGTTTTTT